These T cell receptor beta chains were read from a single sample in a study of blood T cell repertoires in COVID-19. Sequenced by immunoSEQ multiplex PCR; TCRdb stores in-frame clones only, minus some. Altogether approximately 200,000 clones are present, roughly 82% being singletons, with the ten largest covering 12%. The sequencing sample was made of PBMCs or T cells enriched from blood (not recorded which). The receptors were sampled from a man aged 40-49 years who had recovered from COVID-19. The CDR3 runs from the conserved cysteine through the conserved F or W. Fields, in order: D gene, clone size, V gene, J gene, CDR3 protein, CDR3 DNA. The D gene is left open where the match is weak. The listing skips clone size in some rows; elsewhere it reads once, few, many or a size class.

NA,NA,TRBV7-2,TRBJ2-6,CASSFRPRESGANVLTF,TGTGCCAGCAGCTTTCGGCCCAGGGAATCTGGGGCCAACGTCCTGACTTTC
NA,NA,TRBV28,TRBJ2-2,CASSPGGSGSAGELFF,TGTGCCAGCAGTCCAGGGGGGTCAGGGTCGGCCGGGGAGCTGTTTTTT
NA,NA,TRBV7-2,TRBJ2-3,CASSLFQLAGQPHTQYF,TGTGCCAGCAGCTTATTTCAACTAGCCGGGCAGCCTCATACGCAGTATTTT
TRBD1,NA,TRBV7-3,TRBJ2-7,CASIKGAHEQYF,TGTGCCAGCATTAAGGGGGCCCACGAGCAGTACTTC
NA,NA,TRBV6-2/TRBV6-3,TRBJ2-1,CASSPQGREQFF,TGTGCCAGCAGTCCACAGGGACGTGAGCAGTTCTTC
NA,once,TRBV7-6,TRBJ2-5,CASSLNGGSVQETQYF,TGTGCCAGCAGCCTCAACGGGGGTAGCGTACAAGAGACCCAGTACTTC
NA,NA,TRBV5-4,TRBJ1-1,CASSLVWGRGEEAFF,TGTGCCAGCAGCTTAGTGTGGGGGCGAGGGGAAGAAGCTTTCTTT
NA,NA,TRBV11-2,TRBJ2-7,CASSSSTDPYEQYF,TGTGCCAGCAGCTCGTCGACAGATCCCTACGAGCAGTACTTC
NA,few,TRBV30,TRBJ1-2,CAWSGKGLGDNYGYTF,TGTGCCTGGAGTGGAAAGGGTTTGGGAGACAACTATGGCTACACCTTC
NA,NA,TRBV5-6,TRBJ2-1,CASSLGVGTYNEQFF,TGTGCCAGCAGCTTGGGAGTGGGGACTTACAATGAGCAGTTCTTC
TRBD2,NA,TRBV7-3,TRBJ2-5,CASSLNAGGETQYF,TGTGCCAGCAGCTTAAATGCGGGAGGGGAGACCCAGTACTTC
NA,NA,TRBV30,TRBJ1-1,CAWSVRGAPRGTEAFF,TGTGCCTGGAGTGTACGAGGGGCCCCTAGGGGGACTGAAGCTTTCTTT
TRBD1,NA,TRBV9,TRBJ1-4,CASSEGQGNEKLFF,TGTGCCAGCAGCGAGGGACAGGGTAATGAAAAACTGTTTTTT
NA,NA,TRBV19,TRBJ2-3,CASSILRFTDTQYF,TGTGCCAGTAGTATTCTCAGGTTCACAGATACGCAGTATTTT
NA,few,TRBV19,TRBJ2-7,CASSIGTTRQQYF,TGTGCCAGTAGTATAGGGACTACCAGGCAGCAGTACTTC
TRBD2,NA,TRBV12-3/TRBV12-4,TRBJ2-1,CAILAGDIDEQFF,TGTGCCATACTAGCGGGAGATATCGATGAGCAGTTCTTC
NA,NA,TRBV3-1/TRBV3-2,TRBJ1-5,CASSRQKDQPQHF,TGTGCCAGCAGCCGCCAGAAAGATCAGCCCCAGCATTTT
NA,NA,TRBV5-6,TRBJ2-3,CASSSSDTQYF,TGTGCCAGCAGCTCGTCAGATACGCAGTATTTT
NA,NA,TRBV19,TRBJ2-7,CASSDEAASSYEQYF,TGTGCCAGTAGTGATGAGGCAGCGAGCTCCTACGAGCAGTACTTC
TRBD1,NA,TRBV5-1,TRBJ1-2,CASSPGQDYGYTF,TGCGCCAGCAGCCCGGGACAGGACTATGGCTACACCTTC
TRBD2,NA,TRBV27,TRBJ2-1,CASMSGSGRGNEQFF,TGTGCCAGCATGTCTGGGAGCGGGAGGGGGAATGAGCAGTTCTTC
TRBD2,NA,TRBV9,TRBJ2-7,CASSVGLAGVYEQYF,TGTGCCAGCAGCGTTGGACTAGCGGGAGTATACGAGCAGTACTTC
TRBD2,few,TRBV6-6,TRBJ2-3,CASSLQGLAGGPGTDTQYF,TGTGCCAGCAGTCTCCAAGGACTAGCGGGAGGGCCCGGGACAGATACGCAGTATTTT
TRBD1,NA,TRBV5-4,TRBJ2-7,CASSLEPGQNYEQYF,TGTGCCAGCAGCTTGGAACCGGGACAGAATTACGAGCAGTACTTC
NA,NA,TRBV12-3/TRBV12-4,TRBJ2-3,CASSLWAEDTQYF,TGTGCCAGCAGTTTATGGGCCGAAGATACGCAGTATTTT
TRBD1,NA,TRBV5-1,TRBJ2-5,CASSHRKEGGLETQYF,TGCGCCAGCAGCCATAGAAAGGAAGGGGGCCTCGAGACCCAGTACTTC
NA,NA,TRBV27,TRBJ2-3,CASRSLLVDTQYF,TGTGCCAGCAGGTCCCTCTTAGTGGATACGCAGTATTTT
TRBD2,NA,TRBV6-5,TRBJ2-5,CASSLTGGLWETQYF,TGTGCCAGCAGTTTAACGGGAGGGCTGTGGGAGACCCAGTACTTC